Here is one T cell receptor beta chain with its context. The target antigen is unknown. The sample belongs to a study of blood T cells in healthy people across ages. Study findings and constraints: The study found TCR beta diversity correlated strongly with naive T cell percentage.

CDR1 and CDR2 (germline): GTSNPN, SVGIG (reference sequence). The CDR3 spans 14 residues. Trimming took off 0 bases at V and 7 bases at J, with 13 bases between the two ends. Healthy Caucasians from Russia aged about 6 to 100 served as donors. There were at least 6 micrograms of total RNA extracted from every sample. Through a sample-barcoded 5' primer and a J-beta primer mix, a second PCR was run for about 7 to 12 cycles. Carrying 12 random nucleotides, a template-switch adaptor labeled each individual cDNA molecule. TCRdb used MiXCR to reprocess the 5' RACE reads, holding one entry per CDR3 protein. The repertoire consists of approximately 800,000 distinct CDR3 sequences, with 46% occurring once and the leading ten covering roughly 20%.

Sequencing was done on a sample of blood. The J gene is TRBJ1-5, the V gene TRBV30; perhaps TRBD1 as D (6 bases). This clonotype was obtained from a man older than 75 in good health. CDR3 DNA sequence: TGTGCCTGGAGTGTACGGGGGGCGCGGCAGCCCCAGCATTTT. Translating it yields CAWSVRGARQPQHF.